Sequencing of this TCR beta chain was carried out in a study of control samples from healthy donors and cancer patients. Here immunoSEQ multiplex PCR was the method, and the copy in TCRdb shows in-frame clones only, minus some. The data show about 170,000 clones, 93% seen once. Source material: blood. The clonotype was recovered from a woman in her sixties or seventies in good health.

The CDR3 DNA follows: TGTGCCAGCAGCCAAGATTTCGGAGTACGGGAAGGAGCTTTCTTT. It is translated as CASSQDFGVREGAFF. J is TRBJ1-1 and V is TRBV3-1 (or the pseudogene TRBV3-2); no definite D call. CDR1 is LGHDT, CDR2 YNNKEL, per germline (reference sequence). V dropped 0 bases and J dropped 10 bases, with 18 bases sitting between them. CDR3 length: 15 amino acids.